These 22 T cell receptor beta chains were all obtained from the same sample, sequenced in a study of cytomegalovirus exposure and HLA in healthy donors. The study ran its PCR with 60 Vbeta and 13 Jbeta primers. Here immunoSEQ multiplex PCR was the method, and the copy in TCRdb shows in-frame clones only, minus some. The sample has roughly 130,000 clones, around three quarters seen once. Sample: PBMCs. The receptors come from a man between 18 and 35 years old in good health and CMV-seronegative.

A word on this clone: One end of the junction varies from germline; a read error may be responsible. The V gene is TRBV7-9, the J gene TRBJ2-7, with D perhaps matching TRBD2 (6 bases). Germline CDR1 reads SEHNR; CDR2 reads FQNEAQ (reference sequence). The CDR3 runs 16 residues. The CDR3 is CSSSLVGTSYSYEQYF. CDR3 nucleotides: TGTTCCAGCAGCTTAGTTGGTACTAGCTATTCCTACGAGCAGTACTTC. Together with reference TRBV7-9 and TRBJ2-7, the CDR3 gives the full variable domain: DTGVSQNPRHKITKRGQNVTFRCDPISEHNRLYWYRQTLGQGPEFLTYFQNEAQLEKSRLLSDRFSAERPKGSFSTLEIQRTEQGDSAMYLCSSSLVGTSYSYEQYFGPGTRLTVT.

The gene calls are TRBV5-6 and TRBJ2-3; tentative D call: TRBD2 (6 bases). V was shortened by 4 bases and J by 0 bases, with 18 bases between the two germline ends. CDR3 length: 17 amino acids. Germline V gene lookup returns CDR1 SGHDT and CDR2 YYEEEE. This CDR3 is CASSPKWGSGSTDTQYF. The CDR3 region has the DNA TGTGCCAGCAGCCCCAAATGGGGTAGCGGAAGCACAGATACGCAGTATTTT. The full variable domain, its missing parts supplied by reference TRBV5-6 and TRBJ2-3, is DAGVTQSPTHLIKTRGQQVTLRCSPKSGHDTVSWYQQALGQGPQFIFQYYEEEERQRGNFPDRFSGHQFPNYSSELNVNALLLGDSALYLCASSPKWGSGSTDTQYFGPGTRLTVL.

The chain recombines TRBV28 with TRBJ2-3; D unresolved. CDR3 length: 13 amino acids. V lost 10 bases, J lost 0 bases, and 11 bases lay in between. CDR1 is MDHEN and CDR2 is SYDVKM in the germline V gene. The CDR3: CAITPVSTDTQYF. Here the CDR3 DNA reads TGTGCCATAACGCCAGTCAGCACAGATACGCAGTATTTT.

Of note for this clone: Relative to the germline gene, one junction end is altered; a read error may explain this. The sample contains more than one DNA sequence encoding this CDR3. This chain uses TRBV25-1 with TRBJ1-2; D is ambiguous. CDR1 and CDR2 from the germline V gene are MGHDK and SYGVNS. This CDR3 contains 14 residues. DNA for the CDR3: TGCGCCAGCAGCCAGGCTGGATCCGACCTGGGCTACACCTTC. Its protein product is CASSQAGSDLGYTF.

The rearrangement uses TRBV4-2 and TRBJ2-5; TRBD1 is a possible D gene (6 bases). CDR1 and CDR2 (germline): LGHNA, YNFKEQ. The CDR3 contains 15 residues. Trimming shortened V by 1 base and J by 5 bases, and 14 bases separated the two germline ends. The CDR3: CASSQVGLGAETQYF. The CDR3 DNA follows: TGTGCCAGCAGCCAAGTGGGTCTGGGGGCGGAGACCCAGTACTTC.

The V call is TRBV5-5, the J call TRBJ2-4; a possible D gene is TRBD2 (5 bases). Germline V gene lookup returns CDR1 SGHKS and CDR2 YYEKEE (reference sequence). The V gene lost 3 bases and the J gene lost 9 bases, with 13 bases spanning the gap. This CDR3 spans 13 amino acids. This CDR3 reads CASSSGTEGIQYF. The CDR3, as DNA: TGTGCCAGCAGCTCAGGAACCGAGGGCATTCAGTACTTC.

V is TRBV14 and J is TRBJ1-6; 7 bases agree with TRBD1. Per the germline V gene, CDR1 is SGHDN and CDR2 is FVKESK. The CDR3 totals 15 residues. After removal of 5 bases from V and 7 bases from J, the junction contained 8 bases not matched to a gene. Here the CDR3 DNA reads TGTGCCAGCAGCGAACACAGGGGAGTAAATTCACCCCTCCACTTT. This sequence encodes CASSEHRGVNSPLHF.

This chain links TRBV30 with TRBJ1-2; 9 nucleotides align to TRBD1. CDR3 length equals 14 residues. The trim removed 3 bases at V and 5 bases at J, leaving 7 bases unmatched. Germline CDR1 and CDR2: GTSNPN and SVGIG (reference sequence). CDR3 sequence reads: CAWRAGTGLYGYTF. In DNA, the CDR3 is TGTGCCTGGAGAGCCGGGACAGGGCTTTATGGCTACACCTTC.

The chain employs TRBV18 and TRBJ1-2, with D unclear. Trimming pared 3 bases from V and 3 bases from J, leaving 11 bases between. The CDR3 is 14 amino acids. Germline-derived CDR1 and CDR2 are KGHSH and LQKENI. This CDR3 is CASSPSQVDYGYTF. The CDR3 nucleotides are TGTGCCAGCTCACCCAGCCAGGTCGACTATGGCTACACCTTC.

The sample holds a few counts of this clone. V usage is TRBV6-5 and J usage is TRBJ2-7, with D possibly TRBD2 on 5 matching bases. The germline gives CDR1 MNHEY, CDR2 SVGAGI. The CDR3 spans 13 residues. V lost 6 bases, J lost 3 bases, and 12 bases lay in between. CDR3: CASSRTGNYEQYV. The CDR3 coding sequence is TGTGCCAGCAGCCGGACCGGGAACTACGAGCAGTACGTC.

This rearrangement joins TRBV7-3 to TRBJ2-1; TRBD2 aligns across 14 bases. Germline CDR1 is SGHTA and CDR2 is FQGTGA. Trimming removed 6 bases from V and 7 bases from J; junction bases left unmatched: 8. The CDR3 totals 16 residues. Written as DNA, the CDR3 is TGTGCCAGCAGTTCTCTGACTAGCGGGAGGGAAAATGAGCAGTTCTTC. The encoded protein is CASSSLTSGRENEQFF.

The gene calls are TRBV6-1 and TRBJ1-1; D is undetermined. Per the germline V gene, CDR1 is MNHNS and CDR2 is SASEGT. Trimming left V 6 bases short and J 7 bases short, with 12 bases between. CDR3 length: 12 residues. Here the CDR3 reads CASRGEKLEAFF. CDR3 nucleotides: TGTGCCAGCAGAGGAGAAAAGCTTGAAGCTTTCTTT.

V and J are TRBV30 and TRBJ2-1; a possible D gene is TRBD2 (5 bases). Germline V gene data show CDR1 as GTSNPN and CDR2 as SVGIG (reference sequence). Between the trimmed V and J ends, which lost 4 bases and 7 bases, there was a span of 20 bases. The CDR3 totals 15 residues. The CDR3 protein is CAWKSSWAGENEQFF. The DNA of the CDR3 is TGTGCCTGGAAATCTAGCTGGGCCGGGGAGAATGAGCAGTTCTTC. Looking up the rest from reference TRBV30 and TRBJ2-1 gives the full variable domain: SQTIHQWPATLVQPVGSPLSLECTVEGTSNPNLYWYRQAAGRGLQLLFYSVGIGQISSEVPQNLSASRPQDRQFILSSKKLLLSDSGFYLCAWKSSWAGENEQFFGPGTRLTVL.

Here the CDR3 DNA reads TGTGCCAGCAGCCGACCCCGGGACAGAAAGAACACTGAAGCTTTCTTT. It translates to CASSRPRDRKNTEAFF. The chain joins TRBV7-9 to TRBJ1-1; 7 nucleotides line up with TRBD1. Losses at the gene ends were 5 bases for V and 1 base for J; bases not matched to a gene: 10. This CDR3 spans 16 amino acids. CDR1 is SEHNR, CDR2 FQNEAQ, per germline (reference sequence).

This clone was seen a few times. Here the CDR3 DNA reads TGCGCCAGCAGCCACCCTGCGGGAACGACCACTGAAGCTTTCTTT. It translates to CASSHPAGTTTEAFF. The chain recombines TRBV4-1 with TRBJ1-1, with unresolved D. Trimming left V 3 bases short and J 4 bases short, with 15 bases between. Germline V CDR1 and CDR2: MGHRA, YSYEKL. The CDR3 covers 15 residues.

This clone appeared a single time. The V call is TRBV27, the J call TRBJ2-3; 11 bases fit TRBD1. CDR1 and CDR2 (germline): MNHEY, SMNVEV (reference sequence). The CDR3 is 14 residues long. J lost 3 bases, V lost 4 bases, and 0 bases had no gene match. The CDR3 sequence: CASSWDRGTDTQYF. The CDR3 DNA follows: TGTGCCAGCAGTTGGGACAGGGGGACAGATACGCAGTATTTT.

The chain recombines TRBV5-1 with TRBJ2-7; D is possibly TRBD2 (5 bases). This CDR3 has 12 residues. Germline CDR1 reads SGHRS; CDR2 reads YFSETQ. Trimming took off 0 bases at V and 5 bases at J, with 6 bases between the two ends. CDR3 region: CASSLAGNEQYF. The CDR3 nucleotides are TGCGCCAGCAGCTTGGCCGGGAACGAGCAGTACTTC.

The chain couples TRBV29-1 to TRBJ1-1; 7 bases match TRBD1. The V and J ends lost 3 bases and 7 bases, in that order; junction bases with no gene match: 11. CDR1 SQVTM and CDR2 ANQGSEA come from the germline V gene. The length of the CDR3 is 14 residues. The CDR3 protein is CSVDFEGAVGEAFF. CDR3 bases: TGCAGCGTTGACTTCGAGGGGGCTGTGGGTGAAGCTTTCTTT.

The rearrangement uses TRBV27 and TRBJ2-5; D is uncertain. The CDR3 is 11 residues long. V was clipped by 5 bases and J by 3 bases, with 4 bases between them. CDR1 and CDR2 (germline): MNHEY, SMNVEV (reference sequence). CDR3 DNA: TGTGCCAGCAGTAATAAAGAGACCCAGTACTTC. It is translated as CASSNKETQYF.

V is TRBV4-1 and J is TRBJ2-2, with 15 bases matching TRBD2. Germline V lookup: CDR1 MGHRA, CDR2 YSYEKL. The CDR3 contains 20 residues. V dropped 2 bases and J dropped 4; count of bases not matched to a gene: 11. CDR3 nucleotides: TGCGCCAGCAGCCAATCGGGACTAGCGGGAGGAGGGTTGTCCACCGGGGAGCTGTTTTTT. Translated, it gives CASSQSGLAGGGLSTGELFF.

This clone was detected a few times. This sequence joins TRBV11-3 and TRBJ2-1; 10 nucleotides agree with TRBD2. V was clipped by 1 base and J by 8 bases; unmatched bases: 5. Looked up from germline, CDR1 is SGHNT and CDR2 is YENEEA. This CDR3 spans 15 amino acids. CDR3 residues: CASSLGSGRAHEQFF. The DNA for the CDR3 is TGTGCCAGCAGCTTAGGCAGCGGGAGGGCTCATGAGCAGTTCTTC. Together with reference TRBV11-3 and TRBJ2-1, the CDR3 gives the full variable domain: EAGVVQSPRYKIIEKKQPVAFWCNPISGHNTLYWYLQNLGQGPELLIRYENEEAVDDSQLPKDRFSAERLKGVDSTLKIQPAELGDSAVYLCASSLGSGRAHEQFFGPGTRLTVL.

CDR3 nucleotides: TGTGCCAGTAGTACCTGGCAGGGGGCCCCTGAAGCTTTCTTT. Protein product: CASSTWQGAPEAFF. V is TRBV19 and J is TRBJ1-1, with 8 bases identical to TRBD1. There are 14 residues in the CDR3. Germline loops: CDR1 LNHDA, CDR2 SQIVND (reference sequence). V was pared by 4 bases and J by 6 bases, with 7 bases of the junction left unmatched. The variable domain in full, completed from reference TRBV19 and TRBJ1-1, reads DGGITQSPKYLFRKEGQNVTLSCEQNLNHDAMYWYRQDPGQGLRLIYYSQIVNDFQKGDIAEGYSVSREKKESFPLTVTSAQKNPTAFYLCASSTWQGAPEAFFGQGTRLTVV.